The present T cell receptor beta chain was sequenced within a study of blood T cell repertoires in COVID-19. Study background: The cDNA or gDNA used as material had been derived from T cells, B-cell-depleted T cells, or PBMCs.

Per germline, CDR1 SGHTA and CDR2 FQGNSA. V shed 2 bases, J shed 5 bases, and the junction held 10 bases outside the gene matches. This CDR3 region has 16 residues. Authors' analysis steps: The assay estimated nucleated cells by amplifying reference gene primers. Sequencing used immunoSEQ multiplex PCR; TCRdb keeps in-frame clones, though not all of them. V, J and clone size derive from that table, while D and trimming were established from the DNA sequence. The table lists some 290,000 clones, approximately 90% of them singletons. The sample taken for sequencing was peripheral blood. The chain joins TRBV7-2 to TRBJ1-2, with 8 bases fitting TRBD1. This sequence was found in a woman aged 50 to 65 who had recovered from COVID-19. CDR3 nucleotides: TGTGCCAGCAGCTTATCAGGGGGCGCGAGAGGGTATGGCTACACCTTC. This gives the protein CASSLSGGARGYGYTF.